The T cell receptor beta chain under discussion was sequenced for a study of cytomegalovirus exposure and HLA in healthy donors. Study observations and caveats: The study reported that TCR beta sequences accurately predicted HLA-A and HLA-B alleles in most subjects.

For this clone: Its antigen remains unidentified.

While unrecorded immune exposures were likely, the donors were nominally healthy when sampled. The study ran its PCR with 60 Vbeta and 13 Jbeta primers. This table comes from immunoSEQ multiplex PCR, and its TCRdb copy is limited to in-frame clones, with some not included. This sample's table reports under 150,000 clones. There are 11 residues in the CDR3. Germline V gene lookup returns CDR1 LNHDA and CDR2 SQIVND (reference sequence). The V end was cut by 7 bases, the J end by 8 bases, with 11 bases between. V usage is TRBV19 and J usage is TRBJ1-1; D is unresolved. The specimen sequenced was PBMCs. The TCR originated in a woman aged 40 to 50 in good health and CMV-seronegative. The CDR3 spells CASTRSIEAFF. CDR3 in DNA: TGTGCCAGTACCCGTAGCATCGAAGCTTTCTTT. The complete variable domain, with remaining parts taken from reference TRBV19 and TRBJ1-1, reads DGGITQSPKYLFRKEGQNVTLSCEQNLNHDAMYWYRQDPGQGLRLIYYSQIVNDFQKGDIAEGYSVSREKKESFPLTVTSAQKNPTAFYLCASTRSIEAFFGQGTRLTVV.